This T cell receptor (beta chain) originates from a study of T cell responses to AZD1222 COVID-19 vaccine. This clone was detected many times. CDR1 is LNHDA and CDR2 is SQIVND in the germline V gene (reference sequence). Trimming removed 0 bases from V and 12 bases from J, with 15 bases in between. The CDR3 is 14 residues long. Measured with immunoSEQ multiplex PCR; TCRdb has only the in-frame clones, and not every one. The sample shows 75,000 to 100,000 clones, just over 85% of them seen only once. The genes are TRBV19 and TRBJ2-1; D not resolved. Sequenced here: peripheral blood, sampled on day 0 of MenACWY control vaccination. The source of this sequence is an adult in good health. The CDR3 coding sequence is TGTGCCAGTAGTATAGATCTACAGACTCTAGGGCAGTTCTTC. Encoded protein: CASSIDLQTLGQFF.